The clone carrying this TCR beta chain has just one count. The junction had 13 bases not matched to a gene; V was cut back by 6 bases and J by 5 bases. The CDR3 has 15 residues. Germline V gives CDR1 SGHDT, CDR2 YYEEEE. The source of the sample is a study of cytomegalovirus exposure and HLA in healthy donors. This PCR relied on a set of 60 Vbeta primers and 13 Jbeta primers. Data came from immunoSEQ multiplex PCR; TCRdb stores just in-frame clones and leaves some out. There are 150,000 to 200,000 clones in the sample; around three quarters occur only once, and 1.5% to 2% lies in the top ten. The sample consisted of PBMCs. This sequence joins TRBV5-6 and TRBJ2-7; 8 bases are a match to TRBD1. This clonotype was obtained from a man aged 25-45 years in good health and CMV-seronegative. This chain's CDR3 is CASILQTGTGHEQYF. The CDR3 nucleotides are TGTGCCAGCATTCTGCAGACAGGGACAGGCCACGAGCAGTACTTC.